This paragraph covers one T cell receptor (beta chain) sequence. Germline V gene lookup returns CDR1 LGHNT and CDR2 FRNRAP. V gave up 2 bases and J gave up 4 bases; unmatched junction bases: 8. The CDR3 covers 16 residues. The data are from a study of technical replicates of blood from several donors. Profiling relied on immunoSEQ multiplex PCR, and the TCRdb table lists in-frame clones only, not all of them. The sample consists of about 57,000 clones, more than 75% of them appearing once. The sample consisted of PBMCs. The receptor was derived from a human donor in good health. Some clones in this sample may be carry-over from other donors' samples. V is TRBV12-5 and J is TRBJ2-1; 7 bases line up with TRBD1. In DNA, the CDR3 is TGTGCTAGTGGTTTGCCCCATTACAGGGGATACAATGAGCAGTTCTTC. Its protein is CASGLPHYRGYNEQFF.